This T cell receptor beta chain was identified in a study of response to subunit inactivated influenza vaccine. Study conclusions and caveats: Each seasonal influenza vaccination recruits few new T cells, the authors suggested.

Using its own MiXCR run on the RT-PCR reads, TCRdb lists one record per CDR3 protein. The sample holds more than 450,000 distinct CDR3 sequences, 12% seen once. CDR1 and CDR2 (germline): LNHNV, YYDKDF (reference sequence). The length of the CDR3 is 15 residues. V lost 5 bases and J lost 4; bases outside the gene matches: 9. The table lists this clonotype with many counts. Antigen unknown. Sequencing was performed on PBMCs from blood, taken on the day of vaccination. The chain employs TRBV15 and TRBJ2-3; TRBD1 aligns across 7 bases. The receptor's source is a man aged 45 to 65 who received an inactivated influenza vaccine. The CDR3 loop is CATSAGRQGSDTQYF. CDR3 sequence (DNA): TGTGCCACCAGCGCAGGCCGACAGGGCTCAGATACGCAGTATTTT.